This passage covers 10 T cell receptor beta chains from one sample sequenced in a study of cytomegalovirus exposure and HLA in healthy donors. This PCR relied on a set of 60 Vbeta primers and 13 Jbeta primers. Data came from immunoSEQ multiplex PCR; TCRdb stores just in-frame clones and leaves some out. The table shows tens of thousands of clones, with approximately 78% occurring only once. Sample: PBMCs. All receptors come from a male donor in good health and CMV-seropositive.

The CDR3 DNA is TGTGCCAGCAGTGAAGTATACGGAGGCTACAATGAGCAGTTCTTC. This gives the protein CASSEVYGGYNEQFF. V and J are TRBV6-1 and TRBJ2-1; D is perhaps TRBD2 (5 bases). The CDR3 is 15 amino acids. Germline V gene data show CDR1 as MNHNS and CDR2 as SASEGT. The V end was cut by 1 base, the J end by 3 bases, with 10 bases between.

J is TRBJ1-2 and V is TRBV5-4; TRBD1 might be the D (6 bases). The V gene lost 4 bases and the J gene lost 0 bases, with 16 bases spanning the gap. The CDR3 is 16 amino acids. Germline CDR1 and CDR2: SGHNT and YYREEE (reference sequence). This chain's CDR3 is CASSPQGGGSNYGYTF. The CDR3, as DNA: TGTGCCAGCAGCCCTCAAGGTGGGGGCTCTAACTATGGCTACACCTTC.

Concerning this clone: Within the sample, other DNA sequences also encode this same CDR3. This chain uses TRBV5-1 with TRBJ1-5; D gene ambiguous. Germline V lookup: CDR1 SGHRS, CDR2 YFSETQ. The CDR3 spans 16 residues. V lost 0 bases, J lost 2 bases, and 12 bases lay in between. CDR3 in amino acids: CASSLGPTGGNQPQHF. CDR3 sequence (DNA): TGCGCCAGCAGCTTGGGGCCCACCGGGGGCAATCAGCCCCAGCATTTT.

V is TRBV29-1 and J is TRBJ1-2, with TRBD1 matching over 9 bases. This CDR3 contains 13 residues. V shed 4 bases and J 4 bases; nucleotides not matched to a gene: 4. CDR1 and CDR2 (germline): SQVTM, ANQGSEA. CDR3 residues: CSVGTGVVYGYTF. The CDR3 region has the DNA TGCAGCGTTGGGACAGGGGTCGTCTATGGCTACACCTTC.

This chain uses TRBV10-3 with TRBJ2-2; 8 bases line up with TRBD1. Germline V lookup: CDR1 ENHRY, CDR2 SYGVKD. J gave up 4 bases and V 10 bases, and 8 bases lay outside the gene matches. The CDR3 runs to 14 residues. The CDR3 nucleotides are TGTGCCACCGGCCCCGGGACAGGCACCGGGGAGCTGTTTTTT. This translates into CATGPGTGTGELFF.

CDR3 nucleotides: TGTGCCAGCAGTTTCGGAGGGGGGACAGGGCCTGCTGAAGCTTTCTTT. Its translation: CASSFGGGTGPAEAFF. The genes are TRBV28 and TRBJ1-1; 9 bases fit TRBD1. CDR3 length: 16 amino acids. Trimming at V came to 3 bases and at J to 6 bases, leaving 11 bases not matched to a gene. Germline assignment: CDR1 MDHEN and CDR2 SYDVKM.

This clone was seen repeatedly, ten times or more. V is TRBV27 and J is TRBJ2-3, with TRBD2 matching over 7 bases. The CDR3 is 16 residues long. V gave up 0 bases and J gave up 6 bases; unmatched junction bases: 9. Germline CDR1 MNHEY, CDR2 SMNVEV (reference sequence). The CDR3 spells CASSLSWGRAPDTQYF. As DNA, the CDR3 is TGTGCCAGCAGTTTATCTTGGGGGAGGGCCCCGGATACGCAGTATTTT.

V usage is TRBV4-1 and J usage is TRBJ2-7; TRBD1 agrees at 11 bases. The CDR3 loop spans 15 amino acids. The junction had 8 bases not matched to a gene; V was cut back by 4 bases and J by 6 bases. CDR1 is MGHRA, CDR2 YSYEKL, per germline. CDR3 residues: CASSPSGQGVFEQYF. The DNA for the CDR3 is TGCGCCAGCAGCCCATCGGGACAGGGGGTTTTCGAGCAGTACTTC.

This sequence joins TRBV28 and TRBJ1-4; D ambiguous. This CDR3 spans 13 amino acids. Trimming took off 3 bases at V and 8 bases at J, with 10 bases between the two ends. Germline CDR1 and CDR2: MDHEN and SYDVKM. CDR3 in amino acids: CASSLRFREKLFF. The CDR3 coding sequence is TGTGCCAGCAGTTTGAGGTTTCGCGAAAAACTGTTTTTT.

V gene TRBV28 combines with J gene TRBJ2-1; possibly TRBD2 for D (7 bases). The CDR3 is made up of 19 amino acids. Germline CDR1 and CDR2: MDHEN and SYDVKM. Deletions cut 7 bases from V and 4 bases from J, with 29 bases between. The CDR3 nucleotides read TGTGCCAGCACCCCGAGTCGGGGCTTAGGCGGGGGCCTTTACAATGAGCAGTTCTTC. Its translation is CASTPSRGLGGGLYNEQFF.